This TCR beta chain was documented in a study of Ad26.COV2.S vaccination and SARS-CoV-2 variants. The wider study: The study gave Ad26.COV2.S intramuscularly, once or twice 56 days apart.

The CDR3 totals 14 residues. Trimming shortened V by 3 bases and J by 3 bases, and 9 bases separated the two germline ends. CDR1 ENHRY and CDR2 SYGVKD come from the germline V gene. Treatment here: over 15 received Ad26.COV2.S at low or high dose, single or two shots; roughly five received placebo; per-sample allocation not given. Collection of samples fell on day 63 after the first vaccine or placebo injection. A remark on this clone: Its matching antigen is unknown.

General study findings and limits: From the TCR breadth and depth analyses, total T cell responses may have been underestimated. Vaccinated individuals (as opposed to placebo recipients) had higher spike-specific TCR breadth. Once vaccination had occurred, spike-specific CD8+ and CD4+ T cell responses reportedly showed substantial breadth.

TCRdb keeps only in-frame clones here, not all; method: immunoSEQ multiplex PCR. The sample records roughly 320,000 clones, roughly 87% being singletons. V gene TRBV10-3 combines with J gene TRBJ1-5; D unclear. The source of this sequence is a person between 18 and 65 years old who received the Ad26.COV2.S COVID-19 vaccine or a placebo. The material was peripheral blood, obtained in a trial of Ad26.COV2.S vaccine versus placebo. In nucleotides, the CDR3 is TGTGCCATCAGTGACGGTGATTACAATCAGCCCCAGCATTTT. Translation: CAISDGDYNQPQHF.